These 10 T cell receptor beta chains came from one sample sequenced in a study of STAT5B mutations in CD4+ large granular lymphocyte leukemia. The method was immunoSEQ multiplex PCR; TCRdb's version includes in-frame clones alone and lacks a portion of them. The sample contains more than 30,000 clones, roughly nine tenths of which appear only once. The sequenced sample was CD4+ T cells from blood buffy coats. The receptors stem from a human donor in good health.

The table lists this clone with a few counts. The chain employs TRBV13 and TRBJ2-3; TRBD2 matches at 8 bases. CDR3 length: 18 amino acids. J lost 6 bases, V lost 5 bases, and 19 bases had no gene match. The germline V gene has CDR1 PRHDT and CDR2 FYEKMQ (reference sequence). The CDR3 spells CASSKSPGGPPRADTQYF. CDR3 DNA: TGTGCCAGCAGCAAGTCTCCGGGAGGGCCCCCGCGGGCGGATACGCAGTATTTT.

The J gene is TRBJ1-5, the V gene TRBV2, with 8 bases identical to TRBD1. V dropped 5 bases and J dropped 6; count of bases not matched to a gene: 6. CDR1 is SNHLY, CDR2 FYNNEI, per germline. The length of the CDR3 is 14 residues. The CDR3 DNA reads TGTGCCAGCAGTTCTCAGGGGGCGAGTCAGCCCCAGCATTTT. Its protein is CASSSQGASQPQHF.

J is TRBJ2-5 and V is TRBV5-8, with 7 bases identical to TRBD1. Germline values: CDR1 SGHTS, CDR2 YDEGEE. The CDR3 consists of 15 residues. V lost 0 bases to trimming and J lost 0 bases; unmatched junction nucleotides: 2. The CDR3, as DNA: TGTGCCAGCAGCTTGGGGGACAGCTACCAAGAGACCCAGTACTTC. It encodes CASSLGDSYQETQYF. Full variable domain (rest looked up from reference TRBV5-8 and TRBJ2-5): EAGVTQSPTHLIKTRGQQATLRCSPISGHTSVYWYQQALGLGLQFLLWYDEGEERNRGNFPPRFSGRQFPNYSSELNVNALELEDSALYLCASSLGDSYQETQYFGPGTRLLVL.

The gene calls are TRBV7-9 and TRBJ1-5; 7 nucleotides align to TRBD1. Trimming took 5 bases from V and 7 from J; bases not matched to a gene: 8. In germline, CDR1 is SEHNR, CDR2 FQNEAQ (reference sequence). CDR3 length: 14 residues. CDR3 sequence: CASSRTGEGQPQHF. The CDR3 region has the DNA TGTGCCAGCAGCCGAACAGGGGAAGGACAGCCCCAGCATTTT.

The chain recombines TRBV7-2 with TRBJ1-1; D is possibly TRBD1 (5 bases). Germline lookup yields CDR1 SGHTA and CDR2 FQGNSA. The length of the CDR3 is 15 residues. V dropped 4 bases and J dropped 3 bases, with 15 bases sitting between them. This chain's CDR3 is CASSSGRPWDTEAFF. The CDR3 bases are TGTGCCAGCAGCTCAGGGCGGCCGTGGGACACTGAAGCTTTCTTT. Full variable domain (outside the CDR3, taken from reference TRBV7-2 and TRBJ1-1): GAGVSQSPSNKVTEKGKDVELRCDPISGHTALYWYRQSLGQGLEFLIYFQGNSAPDKSGLPSDRFSAERTGGSVSTLTIQRTQQEDSAVYLCASSSGRPWDTEAFFGQGTRLTVV.

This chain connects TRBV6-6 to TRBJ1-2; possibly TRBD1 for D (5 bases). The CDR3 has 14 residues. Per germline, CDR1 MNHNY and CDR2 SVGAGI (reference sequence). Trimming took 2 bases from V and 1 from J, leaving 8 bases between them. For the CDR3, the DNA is TGTGCCAGCAGTTACAGGCAGGGTAACTATGGCTACACCTTC. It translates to CASSYRQGNYGYTF.

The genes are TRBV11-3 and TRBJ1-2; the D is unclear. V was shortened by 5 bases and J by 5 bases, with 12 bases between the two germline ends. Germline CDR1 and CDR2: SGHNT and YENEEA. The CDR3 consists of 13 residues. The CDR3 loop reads CASSVEKRYGYTF. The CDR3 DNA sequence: TGTGCCAGCAGCGTCGAGAAGCGATATGGCTACACCTTC. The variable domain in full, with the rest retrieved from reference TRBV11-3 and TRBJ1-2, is EAGVVQSPRYKIIEKKQPVAFWCNPISGHNTLYWYLQNLGQGPELLIRYENEEAVDDSQLPKDRFSAERLKGVDSTLKIQPAELGDSAVYLCASSVEKRYGYTFGSGTRLTVV.

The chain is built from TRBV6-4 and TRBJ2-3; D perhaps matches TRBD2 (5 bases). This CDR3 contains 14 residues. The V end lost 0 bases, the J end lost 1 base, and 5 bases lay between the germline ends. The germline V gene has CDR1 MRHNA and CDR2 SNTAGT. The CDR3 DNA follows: TGTGCCAGCAGTGACTCGGGAGGCACAGATACGCAGTATTTT. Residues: CASSDSGGTDTQYF.

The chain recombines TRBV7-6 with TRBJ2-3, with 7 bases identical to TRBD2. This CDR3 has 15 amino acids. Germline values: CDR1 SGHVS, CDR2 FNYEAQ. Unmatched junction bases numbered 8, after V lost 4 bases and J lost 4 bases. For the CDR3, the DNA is TGTGCCAGCAGCTCCTCGGGAGGTTGGGCAGATACGCAGTATTTT. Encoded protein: CASSSSGGWADTQYF.

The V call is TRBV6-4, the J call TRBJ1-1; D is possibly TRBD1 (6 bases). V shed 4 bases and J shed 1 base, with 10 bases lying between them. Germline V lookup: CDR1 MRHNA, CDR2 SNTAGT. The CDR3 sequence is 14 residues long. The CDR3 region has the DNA TGTGCCAGCAGTGTGGAGGGGGAGAACACTGAAGCTTTCTTT. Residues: CASSVEGENTEAFF.